A selection of T cell receptor beta chains follows, all from one sample in a study of regulatory T cells in long-lasting Graves disease. TCRdb analysed the multiplex PCR reads with MiXCR anew, one entry per CDR3 protein. The sample yields about 440,000 distinct CDR3 sequences, 16% seen once. These same records also appear under a second study, on T cells in Graves' hyperthyroidism and ophthalmopathy.

Sequences were derived from peripheral blood mononuclear cells (PBMCs), sampled at new diagnosis, from a patient treated with antithyroid drugs. These receptors all come from a woman aged 18-29 years with Graves disease. Both conserved end residues are part of each CDR3. D genes are given only for firm matches. Size values are once, few and many counts, or a class for expanded clones, and some rows have none.

clone_size j_call d_call v_call cdr3_aa cdr3_nt
many TRBJ2-5 NA TRBV2 CASSEEQETQYF TGTGCCAGCAGTGAAGAGCAAGAGACCCAGTACTTC
many TRBJ2-3 TRBD2 TRBV7-6 CASSPIAGSWTDTQYF TGTGCCAGCAGCCCCATAGCGGGAAGTTGGACAGATACGCAGTATTTT
many TRBJ2-1 NA TRBV11-2 CASSPGRGLYNEQFF TGTGCCAGCAGCCCGGGGAGGGGGCTGTACAATGAGCAGTTCTTC
few TRBJ2-7 NA TRBV14 CASSQGQNSYEQYF TGTGCCAGCAGCCAGGGACAAAACTCCTACGAGCAGTACTTC
many TRBJ2-4 TRBD2 TRBV7-9 CASSSTSGREDRNIQYF TGTGCCAGCAGCTCCACTAGCGGAAGGGAAGACCGAAACATTCAGTACTTC
many TRBJ1-2 NA TRBV10-3 CATSASGSAYGYTF TGTGCCACGAGTGCGTCGGGTTCCGCCTATGGCTACACCTTC
NA TRBJ1-1 NA TRBV28 CASSTGTPWNTEAFF TGTGCCAGCAGTACCGGGACGCCGTGGAACACTGAAGCTTTCTTT
few TRBJ2-2 NA TRBV7-2 CASSLRASATGELFF TGTGCCAGCAGCTTAAGGGCCAGCGCCACCGGGGAGCTGTTTTTT
many TRBJ2-7 NA TRBV20-1 CSARDSIGPTPHEQYF TGCAGTGCTAGAGATTCGATAGGACCCACACCTCACGAGCAGTACTTC
many TRBJ2-1 TRBD1 TRBV7-9 CASSIGQGYNEQFF TGTGCCAGCAGCATAGGACAGGGGTACAATGAGCAGTTCTTC
many TRBJ2-1 TRBD2 TRBV19 CASKTSGRSRSYNEQFF TGTGCCAGTAAGACTAGCGGGAGAAGTAGGTCCTACAATGAGCAGTTCTTC
many TRBJ2-3 NA TRBV11-2 CASSPTTSTDTQYF TGTGCCAGCAGCCCAACAACTAGCACAGATACGCAGTATTTT
few TRBJ1-4 NA TRBV2 CASMPAGRNEKLFF TGTGCCAGCATGCCAGCGGGAAGAAATGAAAAACTGTTTTTT
few TRBJ2-2 TRBD1 TRBV9 CASSEVTSGTGYDPNTGELFF TGTGCCAGCAGCGAGGTGACCTCCGGGACAGGGTATGATCCCAACACCGGGGAGCTGTTTTTT
NA TRBJ2-2 NA TRBV9 CASQGRGATGELFF TGTGCCAGCCAGGGCAGGGGGGCCACCGGGGAGCTGTTTTTT
many TRBJ2-7 TRBD1 TRBV11-1 CASSGATAGTGGYYEQYF TGTGCCAGCAGCGGGGCTACAGCGGGGACAGGGGGATACTACGAGCAGTACTTC
many TRBJ2-7 NA TRBV11-2 CASSSRGALGYEQYF TGTGCCAGCAGCTCCAGGGGGGCTCTTGGCTACGAGCAGTACTTC
NA TRBJ2-3 TRBD2 TRBV4-1 CASSQAGLAADTQYF TGCGCCAGCAGCCAAGCGGGACTAGCCGCAGATACGCAGTATTTT
many TRBJ1-1 TRBD1 TRBV18 CASSSDRVTEAFF TGTGCCAGCTCATCCGACAGGGTAACTGAAGCTTTCTTT
NA TRBJ2-2 TRBD2 TRBV9 CASSVAGAGLNTGELFF TGTGCCAGCAGCGTAGCTGGAGCGGGACTTAACACCGGGGAGCTGTTTTTT
NA TRBJ1-4 NA TRBV28 CASSYNPLHPTNEKLFF TGTGCCAGCAGTTACAATCCCCTACATCCAACTAATGAAAAACTGTTTTTT
NA TRBJ2-1 NA TRBV14 CASSPPGRDNEQFF TGTGCCAGCAGCCCCCCGGGGCGCGACAATGAGCAGTTCTTC
NA TRBJ1-6 TRBD1 TRBV19 CASCTGGSNSPLHF TGTGCCAGCTGTACAGGGGGGAGTAATTCACCCCTCCACTTT
many TRBJ2-1 NA TRBV15 CATSRGGSYNEQFF TGTGCCACCAGCAGAGGCGGCTCCTACAATGAGCAGTTCTTC
few TRBJ2-5 NA TRBV19 CASSPLQAGETQYF TGTGCCAGTTCCCCCCTACAGGCCGGGGAGACCCAGTACTTC
NA TRBJ2-5 NA TRBV18 CASSRAENQYF TGTGCCAGCTCACGCGCGGAGAACCAGTACTTC
few TRBJ2-1 NA TRBV20-1 CSAPRPGAGSYNEQFF TGCAGTGCCCCCCGTCCAGGAGCGGGCTCCTACAATGAGCAGTTCTTC
many TRBJ2-5 TRBD1 TRBV7-9 CASSLAPDRGQDQETQYF TGTGCCAGCAGCTTAGCCCCAGACAGGGGGCAGGATCAAGAGACCCAGTACTTC
NA TRBJ1-2 NA TRBV15 CATSRDLTVSYGYTF TGTGCCACCAGCAGAGACCTGACAGTTAGCTATGGCTACACCTTC
few TRBJ1-6 NA TRBV12-3/TRBV12-4 CASSLSRGTGLNNSPLHF TGTGCCAGCAGCCTATCAAGGGGGACGGGACTCAATAATTCACCCCTCCACTTT
NA TRBJ1-2 NA TRBV2 CASQTGDDYGYTF TGTGCCAGCCAGACCGGAGATGACTATGGCTACACCTTC
once TRBJ1-5 NA TRBV24-1 CATSDLNHQPQHF TGTGCCACCAGTGATCTGAACCATCAGCCCCAGCATTTT
many TRBJ1-5 NA TRBV6-5 CASSYSSPGPDQPQHF TGTGCCAGCAGTTACTCGAGTCCAGGGCCTGATCAGCCCCAGCATTTT
NA TRBJ2-3 TRBD2 TRBV29-1 CSVVIGGRRQDTQYF TGCAGCGTTGTAATTGGCGGGAGAAGGCAAGATACGCAGTATTTT
few TRBJ2-5 TRBD1 TRBV27 CASSSRTGPQETQYF TGTGCCAGCAGTTCCCGGACAGGCCCCCAAGAGACCCAGTACTTC
many TRBJ2-1 NA TRBV28 CAGGGTSYNEQFF TGTGCCGGAGGCGGGACTTCGTACAATGAGCAGTTCTTC
few TRBJ2-5 NA TRBV25-1 CASSEKGQETQYF TGTGCCAGCAGTGAAAAGGGGCAAGAGACCCAGTACTTC
few TRBJ1-1 NA TRBV4-2 CASSLPGGVSTEAFF TGTGCCAGCAGCCTACCCGGGGGGGTGAGCACTGAAGCTTTCTTT
few TRBJ2-1 TRBD2 TRBV12-3/TRBV12-4 CASSLWTSGSDEQFF TGTGCCAGCAGTCTCTGGACTAGCGGGAGTGATGAGCAGTTCTTC
few TRBJ2-2 TRBD2 TRBV6-4 CATQLAVNTGELFF TGTGCCACCCAGCTAGCGGTCAACACCGGGGAGCTGTTTTTT
few TRBJ2-5 TRBD1 TRBV7-9 CASSRRQGAEETQYF TGTGCCAGCAGCCGTAGACAGGGCGCGGAGGAGACCCAGTACTTC
many TRBJ2-3 NA TRBV5-1 CASSSEIAAKGTDTQYF TGCGCCAGCAGCAGTGAAATAGCGGCAAAAGGCACAGATACGCAGTATTTT
NA TRBJ2-3 NA TRBV9 CASSVRGVGTDTQYF TGTGCCAGCAGCGTAAGGGGAGTTGGCACAGATACGCAGTATTTT
many TRBJ2-1 NA TRBV12-3/TRBV12-4 CASSTPPTGVYNEQFF TGTGCCAGCAGTACCCCCCCAACGGGAGTGTACAATGAGCAGTTCTTC
many TRBJ2-1 NA TRBV6-1 CASSDSVETRDEQFF TGTGCCAGCAGTGACAGCGTGGAGACCCGCGATGAGCAGTTCTTC
NA TRBJ1-4 TRBD1 TRBV20-1 CSAIPTIGQGVEKLFF TGCAGTGCAATCCCTACAATCGGACAGGGAGTCGAAAAACTGTTTTTT
many TRBJ2-3 NA TRBV28 CASTTGTDTQYF TGTGCCAGCACAACAGGGACAGATACGCAGTATTTT
many TRBJ2-7 NA TRBV7-2 CASSRIRSGLPYEQYF TGTGCCAGCAGCCGTATTAGAAGCGGGCTTCCCTACGAGCAGTACTTC
many TRBJ2-1 TRBD2 TRBV20-1 CSARTLAGGSYNEQFF TGCAGTGCTAGAACTTTAGCGGGAGGGTCATACAATGAGCAGTTCTTC
many TRBJ2-5 NA TRBV7-2 CASSGGGREETQYF TGTGCCAGCAGCGGTGGGGGGCGGGAAGAGACCCAGTACTTC
once TRBJ1-1 NA TRBV5-1 CASSLYGERRTEAFF TGCGCCAGCAGCTTGTATGGGGAGCGGAGGACTGAAGCTTTCTTT
NA TRBJ1-1 NA TRBV7-8 CASSLSGQANTEAFF TGTGCCAGCAGCTTAAGCGGCCAGGCGAACACTGAAGCTTTCTTT
many TRBJ2-3 TRBD2 TRBV6-2/TRBV6-3 CASSYAGVWDTQYF TGTGCCAGCAGTTACGCGGGGGTGTGGGATACGCAGTATTTT
NA TRBJ2-5 TRBD2 TRBV6-1 CASSIRGGRASRETQYF TGTGCCAGCAGCATCAGGGGCGGGAGGGCCTCTCGGGAGACCCAGTACTTC
few TRBJ1-2 NA TRBV5-1 CASSLRDDGYTF TGCGCCAGCAGCTTGAGGGACGATGGCTACACCTTC
many TRBJ1-1 NA TRBV7-2 CASQKYKRGTNTEAFF TGTGCCAGTCAGAAGTACAAAAGGGGTACCAACACTGAAGCTTTCTTT
many TRBJ2-5 NA TRBV7-2 CASSFSEETQYF TGTGCCAGCAGCTTCTCCGAAGAGACCCAGTACTTC
many TRBJ2-3 TRBD2 TRBV30 CACTSGYTDTQYF TGTGCCTGTACTAGCGGTTACACAGATACGCAGTATTTT
NA TRBJ1-5 TRBD1 TRBV28 CASSWFPPQGDQPQHF TGTGCCAGCAGTTGGTTCCCCCCCCAGGGGGATCAGCCCCAGCATTTT